Shown below are 28 T cell receptor beta chains from a single sample sequenced in a study of blood T cell repertoires in COVID-19. Profiled with immunoSEQ multiplex PCR; TCRdb holds only in-frame clones, not every one. This table holds approximately 180,000 clones, 89% found once. The specimen was PBMCs or T cells enriched from blood (not recorded which). The receptors were gathered from a middle-aged woman with acute COVID-19.

V and J are TRBV21-1 and TRBJ2-7; the DNA was not used to check the table's D call, TRBD2. TRBV21-1 is flagged as a pseudogene. The CDR3 consists of 17 residues. The CDR3 DNA is TGTGCCAGCAGCAAAAGTTCTTCGACTAGCGGGACCTACGAGCAGTACTTC. Translation gives CASSKSSSTSGTYEQYF.

The chain links TRBV2 to TRBJ2-3; 8 bases are shared with TRBD1. The CDR3 runs to 15 residues. The trim removed 7 bases at V and 2 bases at J, leaving 8 bases unmatched. Germline V lookup: CDR1 SNHLY, CDR2 FYNNEI. CDR3 residues: CASTLDRGHTDTQYF. DNA for the CDR3: TGTGCCAGCACCTTAGACAGGGGACACACAGATACGCAGTATTTT.

The chain combines TRBV28 with TRBJ2-1; TRBD1 agrees at 10 bases. The J segment lost 4 bases and the V segment lost 4 bases, leaving 4 bases of the junction unmatched. Germline V gene sequence: CDR1 MDHEN, CDR2 SYDVKM. There are 15 residues in the CDR3. DNA for the CDR3: TGTGCCAGCAGTTGGCGGGACAGGGGTTACAATGAGCAGTTCTTC. Translated: CASSWRDRGYNEQFF.

The genes are TRBV25-1 and TRBJ1-6; D is perhaps TRBD1 (6 bases). Germline-derived CDR1 and CDR2 are MGHDK and SYGVNS. Trimming cost V 3 bases and J 9 bases, with 18 bases left between them. This CDR3 is 16 amino acids long. The chain's CDR3 is CASSESRGIMASPLHF. Here the CDR3 DNA reads TGTGCCAGCAGTGAGTCTAGGGGGATCATGGCTTCACCCCTCCACTTT.

This clone appeared a few times. CDR3 residues: CASSDRGPSPLHF. CDR3 bases: TGTGCCAGTAGCGACAGGGGGCCTTCACCCCTCCACTTT. The rearrangement joins TRBV19 to TRBJ1-6, with 10 bases that match TRBD1. With 6 bases clipped from V and 9 bases from J, the junction kept 2 bases outside the gene matches. The CDR3 consists of 13 residues. Germline V CDR1 and CDR2: LNHDA, SQIVND (reference sequence).

The CDR3 sequence is CASSTGHLNSPLHF. The CDR3 DNA sequence: TGTGCCAGCTCAACGGGACACTTGAATTCACCCCTCCACTTT. V gene TRBV18 combines with J gene TRBJ1-6; D might be TRBD1 (6 bases). CDR1 and CDR2 from the germline V gene are KGHSH and LQKENI. This CDR3 has 14 residues. V was pared by 5 bases and J by 7 bases, with 12 bases between.

The V call is TRBV25-1, the J call TRBJ1-2; D might be TRBD1 (6 bases). V was pared by 10 bases and J by 4 bases, with 16 bases between. The CDR3 is 13 residues long. Per germline, CDR1 MGHDK and CDR2 SYGVNS. The CDR3 nucleotides are TGTGCCACTTTGGAAGGGGGTGGCTATGGCTACACCTTC. Translating gives CATLEGGGYGYTF.

This clone has a handful of counts. The rearrangement joins TRBV2 to TRBJ2-1; D is perhaps TRBD2 (5 bases). Trimming removed 1 base from V and 14 bases from J, with 12 bases in between. The length of the CDR3 is 12 residues. CDR1 SNHLY and CDR2 FYNNEI come from the germline V gene. The CDR3 sequence is CASSEERAHEFF. The CDR3 nucleotides are TGTGCCAGCAGTGAAGAGAGGGCTCACGAGTTCTTC.

Only a few counts were recorded for this clone. This rearrangement joins TRBV2 to TRBJ2-3, with 11 bases lining up with TRBD2. V gave up 9 bases and J gave up 4 bases; unmatched junction bases: 6. Germline lookup yields CDR1 SNHLY and CDR2 FYNNEI. This CDR3 has 14 amino acids. CDR3 sequence (DNA): TGTGCCAGTAGCGGGGGGGCCTTTCCAGATACGCAGTATTTT. As protein: CASSGGAFPDTQYF.

The chain couples TRBV9 to TRBJ2-1; tentative D call: TRBD2 (7 bases). The germline gives CDR1 SGDLS, CDR2 YYNGEE. The CDR3 extends over 15 amino acids. The germline V and J ends were trimmed by 0 bases and 9 bases, with 16 bases remaining between them. The CDR3 bases are TGTGCCAGCAGCGTAGGGTTAGGGGGGGGCCTTGAGCAGTTCTTC. It is translated as CASSVGLGGGLEQFF. The variable domain in full, with the rest retrieved from reference TRBV9 and TRBJ2-1, is DSGVTQTPKHLITATGQRVTLRCSPRSGDLSVYWYQQSLDQGLQFLIQYYNGEERAKGNILERFSAQQFPDLHSELNLSSLELGDSALYFCASSVGLGGGLEQFFGPGTRLTVL.

The rearrangement joins TRBV7-9 to TRBJ2-3; unclear D gene. V was cut by 5 bases and J by 4 bases, with 13 bases left in between. Germline V gives CDR1 SEHNR, CDR2 FQNEAQ (reference sequence). CDR3 size: 14 residues. For the CDR3, the DNA is TGTGCCAGCAGCCCGCCACGGTATCCAGATACGCAGTATTTT. Translation: CASSPPRYPDTQYF.

This chain uses TRBV3-1 (or the pseudogene TRBV3-2) with TRBJ2-1; TRBD2 matches 13 bases. This CDR3 has 19 amino acids. V was pared by 4 bases and J by 4 bases, with 13 bases of the junction left unmatched. Germline CDR1 reads LGHDT; CDR2 reads YNNKEL (reference sequence). The CDR3 DNA is TGTGCCAGCAGCCGGGGGACTAGCGGGACTCGGAAGGGGTACAATGAGCAGTTCTTC. The encoded protein is CASSRGTSGTRKGYNEQFF.

The chain has TRBV7-9 and TRBJ2-3, with a tentative D call TRBD2 (7 bases). V was trimmed by 2 bases and J by 5 bases, leaving 14 bases between them. The germline V gene has CDR1 SEHNR and CDR2 FQNEAQ (reference sequence). The CDR3 loop spans 15 amino acids. The CDR3 reads CASSLRGGRVDTQYF. CDR3 nucleotides: TGTGCCAGCAGCTTAAGGGGGGGCCGTGTAGATACGCAGTATTTT.

The chain has TRBV12-3 or TRBV12-4 and TRBJ2-7; 11 nucleotides match TRBD1. This CDR3 spans 13 amino acids. V gave up 8 bases and J gave up 3 bases; unmatched junction bases: 3. CDR3 nucleotides: TGTGCCAGCGGACAGGGGGCTTACTACGAGCAGTACTTC. Translated: CASGQGAYYEQYF.

The V and J genes are TRBV9 and TRBJ2-1; TRBD2 matches 11 bases. Germline V gene data show CDR1 as SGDLS and CDR2 as YYNGEE. Unmatched junction bases numbered 8, after V lost 4 bases and J lost 5 bases. This CDR3 is 16 amino acids long. The CDR3 nucleotides read TGTGCCAGCAGCCTACGAACTAGCGGGAGCGACAATGAGCAGTTCTTC. Its protein product is CASSLRTSGSDNEQFF.

This rearrangement joins TRBV5-1 to TRBJ2-1, with 10 bases aligning to TRBD1. With V trimmed by 0 bases and J by 7 bases, 4 bases remained unmatched. CDR1 is SGHRS, CDR2 YFSETQ, per germline. The CDR3 length is 15 residues. CDR3 protein: CASSLGTGGRNEQFF. The CDR3 coding sequence is TGCGCCAGCAGCTTGGGGACAGGGGGGCGAAATGAGCAGTTCTTC. Complete variable domain (other parts from reference TRBV5-1 and TRBJ2-1): KAGVTQTPRYLIKTRGQQVTLSCSPISGHRSVSWYQQTPGQGLQFLFEYFSETQRNKGNFPGRFSGRQFSNSRSEMNVSTLELGDSALYLCASSLGTGGRNEQFFGPGTRLTVL.

The J gene is TRBJ1-2, the V gene TRBV29-1; D ambiguous. Germline CDR1 SQVTM, CDR2 ANQGSEA. This CDR3 contains 11 residues. V gave up 7 bases and J gave up 6 bases, with 12 bases separating them. The DNA of the CDR3 is TGCAGCGCAAGAAAAGGAGATGGCTACACCTTC. It specifies CSARKGDGYTF.

V and J are TRBV19 and TRBJ2-7; 7 bases agree with TRBD1. V lost 7 bases to trimming and J lost 3 bases; unmatched junction nucleotides: 6. From germline, CDR1 is LNHDA and CDR2 SQIVND (reference sequence). The CDR3 totals 13 residues. CDR3 loop: CASKGTDDYEQYF. CDR3 in DNA: TGTGCCAGTAAAGGGACAGACGACTACGAGCAGTACTTC.

This sequence joins TRBV5-4 and TRBJ2-7, with D tentatively TRBD2 (5 bases). The CDR3 totals 13 residues. V was trimmed by 0 bases and J by 6 bases, leaving 10 bases between them. Germline V CDR1 and CDR2: SGHNT, YYREEE (reference sequence). CDR3 region: CASSLGAAGEQYF. The CDR3 nucleotides are TGTGCCAGCAGCTTGGGGGCGGCGGGCGAGCAGTACTTC.

J is TRBJ2-7 and V is TRBV2, with 8 bases matching TRBD1. Looked up from germline, CDR1 is SNHLY and CDR2 is FYNNEI. The CDR3 covers 15 residues. V was clipped by 6 bases and J by 1 base; unmatched bases: 8. The CDR3 is CASRGQVIGSYEQYF. DNA for the CDR3: TGTGCCAGCAGGGGACAGGTTATTGGTTCCTACGAGCAGTACTTC.

The V and J genes are TRBV2 and TRBJ1-1; no clear D gene. This CDR3 contains 14 residues. In germline, CDR1 is SNHLY, CDR2 FYNNEI. Trimming stripped 4 bases from V and 0 bases from J, with 9 bases between. CDR3 nucleotides: TGTGCCAGCAGTGTCGGCAGGTTGAACACTGAAGCTTTCTTT. Amino acid sequence: CASSVGRLNTEAFF.

A single count supports this clone. Other nucleotide sequences from this sample produce the same CDR3. The chain links TRBV5-1 to TRBJ1-1; maybe TRBD1 (5 bases). The V end was cut by 3 bases, the J end by 2 bases, with 8 bases between. The germline CDR1 and CDR2 sequences are SGHRS and YFSETQ. The CDR3 has 13 residues. The CDR3 DNA reads TGCGCCAGCAGCTCCCAGGGTAACACTGAAGCTTTCTTT. It encodes CASSSQGNTEAFF.

The rearrangement links TRBV5-1 to TRBJ1-1; a possible D gene is TRBD1 (6 bases). This CDR3 comprises 15 residues. Per germline, CDR1 SGHRS and CDR2 YFSETQ. Trimming removed 6 bases from V and 2 bases from J, with 17 bases in between. CDR3 nucleotide sequence: TGCGCCAGCACATACGAACCGGGACAAAACACTGAAGCTTTCTTT. The encoded protein is CASTYEPGQNTEAFF.

J is TRBJ1-2 and V is TRBV5-4; maybe TRBD1 (5 bases). The CDR3 totals 13 residues. From germline, CDR1 is SGHNT and CDR2 YYREEE (reference sequence). The V and J ends lost 5 bases and 4 bases respectively, with 12 bases between them. CDR3 DNA sequence: TGTGCCAGCAGTCAAACAGGAGCCTATGGCTACACCTTC. Its protein is CASSQTGAYGYTF.

This clone was observed once. In DNA, the CDR3 is TGTGCCAGCAGCGCGGGAGGGCCAAGCACAGATACGCAGTATTTT. It specifies CASSAGGPSTDTQYF. This rearrangement joins TRBV27 to TRBJ2-3, with 9 bases lining up with TRBD2. Looked up from germline, CDR1 is MNHEY and CDR2 is SMNVEV (reference sequence). The V and J ends lost 6 bases and 0 bases, in that order; junction bases with no gene match: 4. This CDR3 spans 15 amino acids.

The V call is TRBV5-1, the J call TRBJ1-2, with D unclear. Deletions cut 4 bases from V and 4 bases from J, with 11 bases between. The germline CDR1 and CDR2 sequences are SGHRS and YFSETQ. This CDR3 region has 13 residues. As DNA, the CDR3 is TGCGCCAGCAGCAAAGCGGGGTTCTATGGCTACACCTTC. This translates into CASSKAGFYGYTF.

The CDR3 coding sequence is TGTGCCAGCACCTCGGAGGGGCCCACAGATACGCAGTATTTT. Amino acid sequence: CASTSEGPTDTQYF. The chain is built from TRBV5-6 and TRBJ2-3, with a weak D call TRBD2 (6 bases). The V and J ends lost 6 bases and 2 bases respectively, with 13 bases between them. CDR3 length: 14 residues. CDR1 and CDR2 from the germline V gene are SGHDT and YYEEEE. The full variable domain, with the rest looked up from reference TRBV5-6 and TRBJ2-3, is DAGVTQSPTHLIKTRGQQVTLRCSPKSGHDTVSWYQQALGQGPQFIFQYYEEEERQRGNFPDRFSGHQFPNYSSELNVNALLLGDSALYLCASTSEGPTDTQYFGPGTRLTVL.

A single count supports this clone. The chain carries TRBV5-1 and TRBJ2-1; 7 nucleotides match TRBD1. The length of the CDR3 is 17 residues. Germline CDR1 SGHRS, CDR2 YFSETQ. The J segment lost 4 bases and the V segment lost 5 bases, leaving 15 bases of the junction unmatched. CDR3 in DNA: TGCGCCAGCAGGCCTACAGGGGTCGTAAATGGTTACAATGAGCAGTTCTTC. Translation: CASRPTGVVNGYNEQFF.